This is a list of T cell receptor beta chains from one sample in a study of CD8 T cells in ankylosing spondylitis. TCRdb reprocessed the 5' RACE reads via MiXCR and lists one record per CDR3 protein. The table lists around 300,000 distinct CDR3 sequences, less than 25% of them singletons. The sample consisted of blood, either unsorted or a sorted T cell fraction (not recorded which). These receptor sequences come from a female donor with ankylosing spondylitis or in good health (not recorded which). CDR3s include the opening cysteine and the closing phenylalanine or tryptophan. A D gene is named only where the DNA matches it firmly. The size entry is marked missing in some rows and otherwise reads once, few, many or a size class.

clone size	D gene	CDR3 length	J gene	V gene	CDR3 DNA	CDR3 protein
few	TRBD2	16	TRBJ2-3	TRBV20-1	TGCAGTGCCCCTAGCGGGAGGGACCTTAGCACAGATACGCAGTATTTT	CSAPSGRDLSTDTQYF
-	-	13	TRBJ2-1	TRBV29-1	TGCAGCGCAAGAAAGGGGCCCCTCAATGAGCAGTTCTTC	CSARKGPLNEQFF
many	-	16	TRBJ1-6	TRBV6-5	TGTGCCAGCAGTTACTCATTGGAAGGGGATAATTCACCCCTCCACTTT	CASSYSLEGDNSPLHF
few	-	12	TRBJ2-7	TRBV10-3	TGTGCCATCAGTTCAGACTCCTACGAGCAGTACTTC	CAISSDSYEQYF
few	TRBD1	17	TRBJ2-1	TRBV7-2	TGTGCCAGCAGCTTAGCATCACAGGGGCAGGGGCACAATGAGCAGTTCTTC	CASSLASQGQGHNEQFF
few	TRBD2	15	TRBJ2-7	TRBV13	TGTGCCAGCAGCAATAGCGGGAGGGCCGTCTACGAGCAGTACTTC	CASSNSGRAVYEQYF
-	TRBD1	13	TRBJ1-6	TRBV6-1	TGTGCCAGCAGAGTCAGGGGGTTGTCACCCCTCCACTTT	CASRVRGLSPLHF
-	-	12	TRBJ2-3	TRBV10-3	TGTGCCATCAGTGAGATGAGGGATACGCAGTATTTT	CAISEMRDTQYF
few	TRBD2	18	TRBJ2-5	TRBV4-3	TGCGCCAGCAGCCGGATTGGGACTAGCGGGAGGAAGGCAGAGACCCAGTACTTC	CASSRIGTSGRKAETQYF
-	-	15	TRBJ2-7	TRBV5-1	TGCGCCAGCAGCACTGGAGTCTCCGCTTCCTACGAGCAGTACTTC	CASSTGVSASYEQYF
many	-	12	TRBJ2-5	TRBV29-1	TGCAGCGTTACGTGGGATCGAGAGACCCAGTACTTC	CSVTWDRETQYF
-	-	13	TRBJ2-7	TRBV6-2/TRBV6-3	TGTGCCAGCAACGGTCTTGGAATGAGCGAGCAGTACTTC	CASNGLGMSEQYF
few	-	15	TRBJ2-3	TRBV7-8	TGTGCCAGCAGCTCTAGGAACTGGGATACAGATACGCAGTATTTT	CASSSRNWDTDTQYF
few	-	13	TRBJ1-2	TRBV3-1	TGTGCCAGCAGCCAAGGGGGCCGGAGTGGCTACACCTTC	CASSQGGRSGYTF
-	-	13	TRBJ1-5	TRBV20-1	TGCAGTGCTAGGCCCCAAGGAGGACAGCCCCAGCATTTT	CSARPQGGQPQHF
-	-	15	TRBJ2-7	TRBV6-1	TGTGCCAGCAGACGCGAATTAGCGGCGTATGGCGAGCAGTACTTC	CASRRELAAYGEQYF